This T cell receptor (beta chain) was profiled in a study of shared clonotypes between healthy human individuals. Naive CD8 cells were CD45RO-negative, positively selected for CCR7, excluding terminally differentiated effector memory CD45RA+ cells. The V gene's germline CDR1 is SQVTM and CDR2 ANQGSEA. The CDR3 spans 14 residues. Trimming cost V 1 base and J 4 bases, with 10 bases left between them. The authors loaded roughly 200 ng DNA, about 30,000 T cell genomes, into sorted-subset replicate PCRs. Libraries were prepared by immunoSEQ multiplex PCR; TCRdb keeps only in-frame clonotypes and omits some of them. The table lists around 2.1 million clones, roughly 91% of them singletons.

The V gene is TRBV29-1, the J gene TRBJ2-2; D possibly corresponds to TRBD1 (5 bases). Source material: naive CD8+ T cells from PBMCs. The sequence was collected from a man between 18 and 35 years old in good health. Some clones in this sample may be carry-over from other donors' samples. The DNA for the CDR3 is TGCAGCGTTGAAGGGCAGACAGTCACCGGGGAGCTGTTTTTT. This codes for CSVEGQTVTGELFF.